What follows are 14 T cell receptor beta chains derived from one specimen sequenced in a study of shared clonotypes between healthy human individuals. Clones were read by immunoSEQ multiplex PCR, and TCRdb kept only the in-frame ones, dropping some. Among 2 million to 2.5 million clones, more than 90% were seen once, and the ten largest hold 0.1% to 0.15%. The sequenced material came from naive CD4+ T cells sorted from blood. Subset noted: CD45RA+ positively selected. These receptors all come from a man younger than 35 in good health.

The chain recombines TRBV5-8 with TRBJ2-5; possibly TRBD2 for D (6 bases). This CDR3 is built from 15 residues. With 2 bases removed from V and 2 bases from J, the gap between germline ends came to 13 bases. Germline CDR1 is SGHTS and CDR2 is YDEGEE. The CDR3 sequence: CASSFGGATQETQYF. CDR3 sequence (DNA): TGTGCCAGCAGCTTTGGAGGGGCCACACAAGAGACCCAGTACTTC.

This chain connects TRBV4-1 to TRBJ2-7; the D is unclear. From germline, CDR1 is MGHRA and CDR2 YSYEKL. The CDR3 contains 17 residues. The V and J ends lost 1 base and 0 bases respectively, with 16 bases between them. CDR3 DNA sequence: TGCGCCAGCAGCCAAGGGAACGGGCGCTTTAGCTCCTACGAGCAGTACTTC. This codes for CASSQGNGRFSSYEQYF.

V usage is TRBV2 and J usage is TRBJ2-4; 10 bases are a match to TRBD1. The CDR3 runs 14 residues. The germline gives CDR1 SNHLY, CDR2 FYNNEI. The trim removed 6 bases at V and 1 base at J, leaving 0 bases unmatched. Here the CDR3 DNA reads TGTGCCAGCAGGGGACAGGGGGCCAAAAACATTCAGTACTTC. This translates into CASRGQGAKNIQYF.

The chain uses TRBV6-1 and TRBJ1-6; D perhaps matches TRBD1 (5 bases). The CDR3 runs 15 residues. With 2 bases removed from V and 2 bases from J, the gap between germline ends came to 7 bases. Per the germline V gene, CDR1 is MNHNS and CDR2 is SASEGT. The CDR3 DNA follows: TGTGCCAGCAGTGAATTGGACACCTATAATTCACCCCTCCACTTT. It encodes CASSELDTYNSPLHF.

With regard to this clone: At the DNA level, this CDR3 is encoded by other sequences in the same sample as well. The gene calls are TRBV5-1 and TRBJ2-3; a weak D match, TRBD2 (5 bases). This CDR3 has 13 residues. V lost 1 base, J lost 3 bases, and 6 bases lay in between. Per the germline V gene, CDR1 is SGHRS and CDR2 is YFSETQ. The DNA of the CDR3 is TGCGCCAGCAGCTTGACGGGGACAGATACGCAGTATTTT. This codes for CASSLTGTDTQYF.

V is TRBV5-1 and J is TRBJ1-2, with a tentative D call TRBD1 (5 bases). Germline CDR1 reads SGHRS; CDR2 reads YFSETQ. The CDR3 runs to 14 residues. V was clipped by 1 base and J by 8 bases, with 15 bases between them. The CDR3 is CASSLTGSGSGYTF. CDR3 coding DNA: TGCGCCAGCAGCTTGACAGGCTCGGGATCGGGCTACACCTTC.

The chain has TRBV7-2 and TRBJ2-7; tentatively, D is TRBD1 (6 bases). The germline V gene encodes CDR1 SGHTA and CDR2 FQGNSA. This CDR3 region has 15 residues. The V and J ends lost 4 bases and 0 bases respectively, with 13 bases between them. Here the CDR3 reads CASSSRGGFSYEQYF. Written as DNA, the CDR3 is TGTGCCAGCAGCTCCAGGGGCGGTTTCTCCTACGAGCAGTACTTC.

The chain carries TRBV6-5 and TRBJ1-1; D gene ambiguous. CDR3 size: 13 residues. Germline V CDR1 and CDR2: MNHEY, SVGAGI. V gave up 2 bases and J gave up 7 bases, with 11 bases separating them. The CDR3 DNA reads as TGTGCCAGCAGTTACGCTGGGGAGCTTGAAGCTTTCTTT. Its translation: CASSYAGELEAFF.

On this clone itself: The sample carries other DNA sequences with the same CDR3. V is TRBV18 and J is TRBJ1-2; possibly TRBD1 for D (6 bases). CDR1 and CDR2 from the germline V gene are KGHSH and LQKENI. Trimming removed 1 base from V and 2 bases from J, with 11 bases in between. The CDR3 covers 15 residues. CDR3 in amino acids: CASSPRQEANYGYTF. The CDR3 nucleotides read TGTGCCAGCTCACCACGACAGGAGGCCAACTATGGCTACACCTTC. The full variable domain, with the rest looked up from reference TRBV18 and TRBJ1-2, is NAGVMQNPRHLVRRRGQEARLRCSPMKGHSHVYWYRQLPEEGLKFMVYLQKENIIDESGMPKERFSAEFPKEGPSILRIQQVVRGDSAAYFCASSPRQEANYGYTFGSGTRLTVV.

Comment on this clone: The sample holds other DNA sequences that translate to the same CDR3. The chain combines TRBV7-2 with TRBJ1-5, with D perhaps TRBD1 (5 bases). Trimming shortened V by 1 base and J by 2 bases, and 9 bases separated the two germline ends. The CDR3 spans 15 residues. CDR1 SGHTA and CDR2 FQGNSA come from the germline V gene. Here the CDR3 DNA reads TGTGCCAGCAGCTTAGTTGGGGGAGGCAATCAGCCCCAGCATTTT. This sequence encodes CASSLVGGGNQPQHF.

The chain joins TRBV5-4 to TRBJ2-6, with 9 positions matching TRBD1. V was clipped by 4 bases and J by 0 bases; unmatched bases: 5. The germline CDR1 and CDR2 sequences are SGHNT and YYREEE (reference sequence). The CDR3 length is 17 residues. This chain's CDR3 is CASSQDRGLSGANVLTF. In DNA, the CDR3 is TGTGCCAGCAGCCAGGACAGGGGTCTCTCTGGGGCCAACGTCCTGACTTTC.

To note about this clone: The sample holds other DNA sequences that translate to the same CDR3. V is TRBV20-1 and J is TRBJ2-5; 7 bases are shared with TRBD2. Germline lookup yields CDR1 DFQATT and CDR2 SNEGSKA (reference sequence). Germline trimming cut 6 bases from V and 2 bases from J; bases unmatched to any gene: 0. This CDR3 is 11 amino acids long. DNA of the CDR3: TGCAGTGCGGGAGGGCAAGAGACCCAGTACTTC. Its protein is CSAGGQETQYF.

In DNA form, the CDR3 reads TGTGCCAGCAGCGTAGCTTCGGTGGACAGGGGGCTTTGGCAAACTAATGAAAAACTGTTTTTT. This translates into CASSVASVDRGLWQTNEKLFF. V is TRBV9 and J is TRBJ1-4; 11 bases are a match to TRBD1. Germline values: CDR1 SGDLS, CDR2 YYNGEE. V was clipped by 0 bases and J by 1 base; unmatched bases: 14. CDR3 length equals 21 residues.

On this clone itself: Distinct nucleotide sequences in the sample also encode this CDR3. V usage is TRBV18 and J usage is TRBJ2-2; D is unresolved. The CDR3 is 13 residues long. V lost 3 bases, J lost 6 bases, and 8 bases lay in between. Germline V CDR1 and CDR2: KGHSH, LQKENI. CDR3 nucleotide sequence: TGTGCCAGCTCACCCCCAGGTTCCGGGGAGCTGTTTTTT. Translation: CASSPPGSGELFF. Using reference TRBV18 and TRBJ2-2 for the parts outside the CDR3, the full variable domain is NAGVMQNPRHLVRRRGQEARLRCSPMKGHSHVYWYRQLPEEGLKFMVYLQKENIIDESGMPKERFSAEFPKEGPSILRIQQVVRGDSAAYFCASSPPGSGELFFGEGSRLTVL.